These 11 T cell receptor beta chains were all obtained from the same sample, sequenced in a study of blood T cell repertoires in COVID-19. Some clones are missing from TCRdb's copy, which holds only in-frame ones; the method was immunoSEQ multiplex PCR. The sample contains roughly 240,000 clones, around 80% of which appear only once. Input material: peripheral blood. Receptors originate from a woman older than 75 with acute or convalescent COVID-19.

The chain couples TRBV28 to TRBJ2-3, with D unclear. This CDR3 contains 14 residues. Germline loops: CDR1 MDHEN, CDR2 SYDVKM. Trimming stripped 3 bases from V and 1 base from J, with 8 bases between. CDR3 coding DNA: TGTGCCAGCAGTTTGCGGCCAGGCACAGATACGCAGTATTTT. It is translated as CASSLRPGTDTQYF. Full variable domain (outside the CDR3, taken from reference TRBV28 and TRBJ2-3): DVKVTQSSRYLVKRTGEKVFLECVQDMDHENMFWYRQDPGLGLRLIYFSYDVKMKEKGDIPEGYSVSREKKERFSLILESASTNQTSMYLCASSLRPGTDTQYFGPGTRLTVL.

This clone was counted a single time. This chain joins TRBV6-6 and TRBJ1-3, with D uncertain. The germline CDR1 and CDR2 sequences are MNHNY and SVGAGI (reference sequence). Trimming removed 0 bases at V and 0 bases at J, with 6 bases between. This CDR3 spans 15 amino acids. The CDR3 loop is CASSYSSGSGNTIYF. CDR3 in DNA: TGTGCCAGCAGTTACTCTTCGGGCTCTGGAAACACCATATATTTT.

This rearrangement joins TRBV7-9 to TRBJ2-3; 7 bases are a match to TRBD2. From germline, CDR1 is SEHNR and CDR2 FQNEAQ (reference sequence). The V and J ends lost 2 bases and 3 bases, in that order; junction bases with no gene match: 5. The CDR3 sequence is 15 residues long. The CDR3 region is CASSLNSGTTDTQYF. CDR3 nucleotide sequence: TGTGCCAGCAGCTTAAACAGCGGGACGACAGATACGCAGTATTTT.

This rearrangement joins TRBV19 to TRBJ2-3; D is unclear. This CDR3 has 13 residues. Between the trimmed V and J ends, which lost 7 bases and 0 bases, there was a span of 8 bases. Germline V gene data show CDR1 as LNHDA and CDR2 as SQIVND (reference sequence). The CDR3 DNA follows: TGTGCCAGTACCGGAGCCAGCACAGATACGCAGTATTTT. It specifies CASTGASTDTQYF.

The chain uses TRBV4-1 and TRBJ2-1; 12 nucleotides match TRBD2. Germline lookup yields CDR1 MGHRA and CDR2 YSYEKL. This CDR3 contains 16 residues. The V and J ends lost 2 bases and 5 bases, in that order; junction bases with no gene match: 4. CDR3 sequence: CASSQPTSGRNNEQFF. The CDR3 coding sequence is TGCGCCAGCAGCCAACCGACTAGCGGGAGAAACAATGAGCAGTTCTTC.

The V gene is TRBV29-1, the J gene TRBJ1-2, with 8 nucleotides matching TRBD1. Germline V gene lookup returns CDR1 SQVTM and CDR2 ANQGSEA. The CDR3 consists of 14 residues. Trimming cost V 6 bases and J 1 base; bases outside gene matches: 7. The CDR3 sequence: CSVQTGVLNYGYTF. In DNA form, the CDR3 reads TGCAGCGTACAGACAGGGGTGCTTAACTATGGCTACACCTTC.

The rearrangement uses TRBV7-2 and TRBJ2-1; unclear D gene. Germline CDR1 SGHTA, CDR2 FQGNSA. Trimming shortened V by 5 bases and J by 10 bases, and 9 bases separated the two germline ends. This CDR3 region has 11 residues. CDR3: CASSPRLEQFF. The CDR3 bases are TGTGCCAGCAGCCCCAGGCTGGAGCAGTTCTTC.

The J gene is TRBJ1-5, the V gene TRBV24-1; perhaps TRBD1 as D (5 bases). V was clipped by 7 bases and J by 4 bases, with 16 bases between them. This CDR3 is 15 amino acids long. The V gene's germline CDR1 is KGHDR and CDR2 SFDVKD. The CDR3 region has the DNA TGTGCCACCAGCGGGGCGGCGGGGGGGAATCAGCCCCAGCATTTT. It translates to CATSGAAGGNQPQHF.

The chain uses TRBV19 and TRBJ1-2; 8 nucleotides line up with TRBD1. There are 14 residues in the CDR3. CDR1 and CDR2 (germline): LNHDA, SQIVND (reference sequence). V was clipped by 6 bases and J by 8 bases; unmatched bases: 11. This chain's CDR3 is CASRQGGTNKGYTF. In nucleotides, the CDR3 is TGTGCCAGTAGACAGGGGGGAACAAATAAAGGCTACACCTTC.

The chain is built from TRBV5-4 and TRBJ1-6; possibly TRBD1 for D (6 bases). The CDR3 is made up of 14 amino acids. Trimming took 3 bases from V and 4 from J, leaving 8 bases between them. In germline, CDR1 is SGHNT, CDR2 YYREEE (reference sequence). This CDR3 reads CASSSQGYNSPLHF. In nucleotides, the CDR3 is TGTGCCAGCAGCTCCCAGGGGTATAATTCACCCCTCCACTTT.

This chain connects TRBV6-2 or TRBV6-3 to TRBJ2-6; TRBD2 matches at 8 bases. Trimming at V came to 5 bases and at J to 3 bases, leaving 12 bases not matched to a gene. The CDR3 length is 18 residues. Germline values: CDR1 MNHEY, CDR2 SVGEGT. Here the CDR3 reads CASSRTPAGVSGANVLTF. The CDR3 DNA reads as TGTGCCAGCAGTCGTACTCCAGCGGGAGTAAGTGGGGCCAACGTCCTGACTTTC.